These 21 T cell receptor beta chains share one sample of origin, sequenced in a study of cytomegalovirus exposure and HLA in healthy donors. In the PCR, 60 Vbeta and 13 Jbeta primers were used. The protocol was immunoSEQ multiplex PCR, while the TCRdb copy is restricted to in-frame clones and leaves out a portion. This table has approximately 160,000 clones, about 81% appearing once. The material sequenced was PBMCs. These receptors came from a woman between 50 and 59 years old in good health and CMV-seropositive.

J is TRBJ1-1 and V is TRBV6-5; weak D call: TRBD1 (6 bases). CDR1 and CDR2 (germline): MNHEY, SVGAGI. V lost 7 bases to trimming and J lost 4 bases, with 19 bases between them. The CDR3 loop spans 15 amino acids. Written as DNA, the CDR3 is TGTGCCAGCAAAAGGCGGGGGGCGCAAGGCACTGAAGCTTTCTTT. Its translation: CASKRRGAQGTEAFF.

The chain recombines TRBV5-1 with TRBJ1-2; no reliable D call. CDR3 length: 13 residues. Germline lookup yields CDR1 SGHRS and CDR2 YFSETQ. Deletions cut 5 bases from V and 4 bases from J, with 12 bases between. The CDR3 sequence: CASSPEALYGYTF. The CDR3 DNA is TGCGCCAGCAGTCCCGAGGCTCTCTATGGCTACACCTTC. Full variable domain (remainder filled in from reference TRBV5-1 and TRBJ1-2): KAGVTQTPRYLIKTRGQQVTLSCSPISGHRSVSWYQQTPGQGLQFLFEYFSETQRNKGNFPGRFSGRQFSNSRSEMNVSTLELGDSALYLCASSPEALYGYTFGSGTRLTVV.

The chain joins TRBV4-2 to TRBJ2-1, with 9 positions matching TRBD2. This CDR3 region has 19 residues. The ends lost 1 base at V and 6 bases at J; junction bases unmatched: 16. The germline CDR1 and CDR2 sequences are LGHNA and YNFKEQ. CDR3 residues: CASSQAARTSGGRGNEQFF. CDR3 nucleotide sequence: TGTGCCAGCAGCCAAGCGGCCAGGACGAGCGGGGGGCGTGGCAATGAGCAGTTCTTC.

The chain recombines TRBV27 with TRBJ2-1; TRBD2 matches 8 bases. Trimming at V came to 4 bases and at J to 6 bases, leaving 8 bases not matched to a gene. Germline V gene lookup returns CDR1 MNHEY and CDR2 SMNVEV (reference sequence). This CDR3 region has 15 residues. The CDR3 bases are TGTGCCAGCAGTTCGGGACTAGAAGTGGGCAATGAGCAGTTCTTC. It yields the protein CASSSGLEVGNEQFF.

This rearrangement joins TRBV9 to TRBJ2-2, with D maybe TRBD2 (5 bases). Germline V lookup: CDR1 SGDLS, CDR2 YYNGEE. The CDR3 covers 18 residues. V was shortened by 0 bases and J by 2 bases, with 17 bases between the two germline ends. The DNA for the CDR3 is TGTGCCAGCAGCGTAGTCGCGGAGGCATCTCCTAACACCGGGGAGCTGTTTTTT. It specifies CASSVVAEASPNTGELFF.

The sample holds a few counts of this clone. The genes are TRBV6-5 and TRBJ2-7; 9 nucleotides align to TRBD1. V gave up 4 bases and J gave up 6 bases; unmatched junction bases: 10. The CDR3 is made up of 15 amino acids. Per the germline V gene, CDR1 is MNHEY and CDR2 is SVGAGI. The CDR3 protein is CASSSTTGGWIEQYF. CDR3 nucleotides: TGTGCCAGCAGTTCAACGACAGGGGGTTGGATCGAGCAGTACTTC.

CDR3 nucleotides: TGTGCCAGCAGCTCCGGAGGCGTTCCTAACTATGGCTACACCTTC. Encoded protein: CASSSGGVPNYGYTF. V and J are TRBV6-1 and TRBJ1-2, with D uncertain. Germline CDR1 is MNHNS and CDR2 is SASEGT. The CDR3 is 15 residues long. Trimming removed 6 bases from V and 0 bases from J, with 14 bases in between.

This chain links TRBV9 with TRBJ1-2; TRBD1 agrees at 10 bases. The junction had 10 bases not matched to a gene; V was cut back by 4 bases and J by 1 base. This CDR3 has 17 amino acids. Germline CDR1 and CDR2: SGDLS and YYNGEE. The CDR3 DNA sequence: TGTGCCAGCAGCTCCCCCGACAGGGGGCCGATTAACTATGGCTACACCTTC. It encodes CASSSPDRGPINYGYTF.

The rearrangement links TRBV5-1 to TRBJ1-2; D call uncertain. V was pared by 5 bases and J by 4 bases, with 12 bases between. The germline V gene has CDR1 SGHRS and CDR2 YFSETQ. The length of the CDR3 is 13 residues. In DNA form, the CDR3 reads TGCGCCAGCAGTAGGGAGTTTGGCTATGGCTACACCTTC. This encodes CASSREFGYGYTF. The entire variable domain, with the rest obtained from reference TRBV5-1 and TRBJ1-2, is as follows: KAGVTQTPRYLIKTRGQQVTLSCSPISGHRSVSWYQQTPGQGLQFLFEYFSETQRNKGNFPGRFSGRQFSNSRSEMNVSTLELGDSALYLCASSREFGYGYTFGSGTRLTVV.

The chain employs TRBV27 and TRBJ2-3, with 8 bases lining up with TRBD2. Germline lookup yields CDR1 MNHEY and CDR2 SMNVEV (reference sequence). The V and J ends lost 4 bases and 2 bases, in that order; junction bases with no gene match: 5. The CDR3 runs 15 residues. The CDR3 protein is CASSSLAEITDTQYF. The CDR3 DNA reads TGTGCCAGCAGTTCACTAGCGGAGATCACAGATACGCAGTATTTT.

The chain is built from TRBV7-8 and TRBJ1-1; D call uncertain. The V gene lost 5 bases and the J gene lost 0 bases, with 7 bases spanning the gap. The CDR3 sequence is 13 residues long. CDR1 and CDR2 (germline): SGHVS, FQNEAQ. The chain's CDR3 is CASSPSMNTEAFF. CDR3 sequence (DNA): TGTGCCAGCAGCCCGAGTATGAACACTGAAGCTTTCTTT.

The V call is TRBV6-6, the J call TRBJ1-5, with a weak D call TRBD1 (5 bases). V was shortened by 1 base and J by 7 bases, with 11 bases between the two germline ends. The CDR3 sequence is 14 residues long. Per the germline V gene, CDR1 is MNHNY and CDR2 is SVGAGI (reference sequence). The chain's CDR3 is CASSYWQGEQPQHF. Here the CDR3 DNA reads TGTGCCAGCAGTTACTGGCAGGGCGAACAGCCCCAGCATTTT.

The rearrangement uses TRBV5-1 and TRBJ1-3; tentative D call: TRBD1 (5 bases). V gave up 4 bases and J gave up 4 bases, with 9 bases separating them. The germline V gene encodes CDR1 SGHRS and CDR2 YFSETQ. This CDR3 contains 13 residues. CDR3 in DNA: TGCGCCAGCAGCCCGGGGGACGGAAACACCATATATTTT. This sequence encodes CASSPGDGNTIYF.

The genes are TRBV2 and TRBJ1-6; tentative D call: TRBD1 (5 bases). The CDR3 is 14 amino acids. Germline V gene sequence: CDR1 SNHLY, CDR2 FYNNEI. Trimming left V 6 bases short and J 13 bases short, with 19 bases between. CDR3 sequence: CASRRSPQGSPLHF. CDR3 DNA sequence: TGTGCCAGCAGGAGGAGCCCGCAGGGATCGCCCCTCCACTTT.

The rearrangement uses TRBV5-1 and TRBJ2-7; TRBD1 aligns across 7 bases. CDR3 size: 14 residues. V shed 4 bases and J 1 base; nucleotides not matched to a gene: 5. Germline CDR1 reads SGHRS; CDR2 reads YFSETQ. The CDR3 coding sequence is TGCGCCAGCAGCCGGGACAGCAGTTCCTACGAGCAGTACTTC. It translates to CASSRDSSSYEQYF.

This rearrangement joins TRBV10-2 to TRBJ2-1; 9 bases agree with TRBD1. The CDR3 consists of 17 residues. The V gene's germline CDR1 is WSHSY and CDR2 SAAADI. V shed 8 bases, J shed 9 bases, and the junction held 20 bases outside the gene matches. Here the CDR3 reads CASQRVPGTGIRSEQFF. CDR3 bases: TGCGCCAGCCAAAGGGTACCCGGGACAGGGATACGTTCTGAGCAGTTCTTC.

This clone was seen just once. The chain links TRBV4-2 to TRBJ2-1; 12 bases match TRBD2. This CDR3 contains 20 residues. CDR1 and CDR2 (germline): LGHNA, YNFKEQ. The junction had 11 bases not matched to a gene; V was cut back by 1 base and J by 1 base. The CDR3 region has the DNA TGTGCCAGCAGCCAAGTAGGCAGGACTAGCGGGGTTCGGTCCTACAATGAGCAGTTCTTC. The encoded protein is CASSQVGRTSGVRSYNEQFF.

This clone was detected a few times. The chain has TRBV7-9 and TRBJ1-2, with D possibly TRBD1 on 5 matching bases. This CDR3 has 15 amino acids. The germline V gene has CDR1 SEHNR and CDR2 FQNEAQ (reference sequence). V was shortened by 1 base and J by 0 bases, with 9 bases between the two germline ends. The CDR3 spells CASSLGGLANYGYTF. DNA of the CDR3: TGTGCCAGCAGCTTAGGGGGCCTAGCTAACTATGGCTACACCTTC. The full variable domain, with the rest looked up from reference TRBV7-9 and TRBJ1-2, is DTGVSQNPRHKITKRGQNVTFRCDPISEHNRLYWYRQTLGQGPEFLTYFQNEAQLEKSRLLSDRFSAERPKGSFSTLEIQRTEQGDSAMYLCASSLGGLANYGYTFGSGTRLTVV.

This clone was seen just once. The chain couples TRBV5-1 to TRBJ1-5; 7 bases are a match to TRBD1. This CDR3 contains 15 residues. Germline lookup yields CDR1 SGHRS and CDR2 YFSETQ. V was clipped by 5 bases and J by 6 bases; unmatched bases: 11. CDR3 coding DNA: TGCGCCAGCAGGCCTGACAGGGATCGTGGTCAGCCCCAGCATTTT. It is translated as CASRPDRDRGQPQHF.

This clone was observed once. This sequence joins TRBV5-1 and TRBJ2-3; a possible D gene is TRBD2 (7 bases). Germline CDR1 reads SGHRS; CDR2 reads YFSETQ. V was shortened by 4 bases and J by 3 bases, with 21 bases between the two germline ends. The CDR3 has 17 amino acids. The CDR3 DNA reads TGCGCCAGCAGCCGTGGGTCGGGGGGCCAACGAACAGATACGCAGTATTTT. This translates into CASSRGSGGQRTDTQYF.

V gene TRBV2 combines with J gene TRBJ2-3; 12 nucleotides agree with TRBD2. With V trimmed by 6 bases and J by 6 bases, 16 bases remained unmatched. The CDR3 consists of 18 residues. Germline CDR1 SNHLY, CDR2 FYNNEI. The CDR3 loop is CASSMDHSSGGAADTQYF. For the CDR3, the DNA is TGTGCCAGCAGCATGGACCATTCTAGCGGGGGGGCCGCGGATACGCAGTATTTT.